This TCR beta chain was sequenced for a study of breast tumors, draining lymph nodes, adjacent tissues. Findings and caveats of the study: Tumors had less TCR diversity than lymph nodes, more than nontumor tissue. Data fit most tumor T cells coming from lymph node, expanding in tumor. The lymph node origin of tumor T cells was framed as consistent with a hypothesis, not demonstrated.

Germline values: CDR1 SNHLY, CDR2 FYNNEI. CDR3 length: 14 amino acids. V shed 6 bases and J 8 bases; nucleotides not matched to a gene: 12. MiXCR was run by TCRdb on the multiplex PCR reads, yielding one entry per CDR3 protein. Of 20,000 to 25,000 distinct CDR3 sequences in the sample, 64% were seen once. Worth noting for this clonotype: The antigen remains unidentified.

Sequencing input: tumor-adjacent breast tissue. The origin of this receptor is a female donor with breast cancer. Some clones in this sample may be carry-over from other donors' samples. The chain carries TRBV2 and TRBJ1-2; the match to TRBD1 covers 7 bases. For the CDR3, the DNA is TGTGCCAGCAGGCGACAGGGCGGGAATCAAGGCTACACCTTC. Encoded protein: CASRRQGGNQGYTF.